The sequence of this T cell receptor (beta chain) was determined in a study of cytomegalovirus exposure and HLA in healthy donors. This clone showed up just a few times. Its matching antigen is unknown. The study ran its PCR with 60 Vbeta and 13 Jbeta primers. Libraries were prepared by immunoSEQ multiplex PCR; TCRdb keeps only in-frame clonotypes and omits some of them. The table records roughly 180,000 clones, 8.5% to 10% of them present only once. Overall study findings and caveats: V- and J-gene trimming in TCR beta was tied to a missense DCLRE1C variant by an analysis performed later.

The sequence was obtained from a woman aged 25 to 39 in good health and CMV-seropositive. The sequencing input was PBMCs.

The CDR3 protein is CASSQVASRSETQYF. The DNA for the CDR3 is TGTGCCAGCAGCCAAGTAGCTAGCCGGTCGGAGACCCAGTACTTC. This chain uses TRBV4-2 with TRBJ2-5; possibly TRBD2 for D (5 bases). The V gene lost 1 base and the J gene lost 5 bases, with 14 bases spanning the gap. From germline, CDR1 is LGHNA and CDR2 YNFKEQ. This CDR3 region has 15 residues.